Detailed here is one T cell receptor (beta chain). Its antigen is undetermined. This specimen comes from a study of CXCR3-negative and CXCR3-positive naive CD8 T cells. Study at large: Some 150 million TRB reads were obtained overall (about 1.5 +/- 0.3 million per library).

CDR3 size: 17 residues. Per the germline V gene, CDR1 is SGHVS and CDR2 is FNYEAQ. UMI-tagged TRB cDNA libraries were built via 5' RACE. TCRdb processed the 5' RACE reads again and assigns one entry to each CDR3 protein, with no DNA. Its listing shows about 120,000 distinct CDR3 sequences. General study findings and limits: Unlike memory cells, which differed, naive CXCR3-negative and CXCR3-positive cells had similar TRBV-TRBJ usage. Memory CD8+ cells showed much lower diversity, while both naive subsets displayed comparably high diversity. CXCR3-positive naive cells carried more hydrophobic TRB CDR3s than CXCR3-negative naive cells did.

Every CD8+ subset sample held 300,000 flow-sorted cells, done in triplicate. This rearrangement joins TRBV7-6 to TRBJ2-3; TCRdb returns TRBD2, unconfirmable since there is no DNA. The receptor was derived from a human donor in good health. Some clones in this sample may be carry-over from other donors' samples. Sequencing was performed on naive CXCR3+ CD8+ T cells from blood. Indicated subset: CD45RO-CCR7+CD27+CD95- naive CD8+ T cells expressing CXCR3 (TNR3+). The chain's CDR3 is CASSHPAGRDYTDTQYF.